This record concerns one TCR beta chain sequence. This specimen belongs to a study of shared clonotypes between healthy human individuals. The assay was immunoSEQ multiplex PCR, and TCRdb's table has in-frame clones only and misses some. This sample has 2,500,000 or so clones, with approximately 90% found just once. V was trimmed by 6 bases and J by 4 bases, leaving 10 bases between them. Germline lookup yields CDR1 MNHEY and CDR2 SMNVEV (reference sequence). The CDR3 extends over 13 amino acids. V is TRBV27 and J is TRBJ1-5; D call uncertain. Sequencing was carried out using naive CD4+ T cells from PBMCs. Noted subset: CD45RA+ positively selected. This clonotype was sampled from a man between 18 and 35 years old in good health. Some clones in this sample may be carry-over from other donors' samples. The CDR3, as DNA: TGTGCCAGCAGCTATGCGCGGAATCAGCCCCAGCATTTT. Translating it yields CASSYARNQPQHF.